The entry that follows covers one T cell receptor beta chain sequence. What this receptor recognizes is not known. No base quality information exists; no much larger clone differs at one position. This specimen belongs to a study of T cell responses to AZD1222 COVID-19 vaccine (dated by TCRdb to the early 2020s). Regarding the research as a whole: AZD1222 recipients whose second dose came at about 4 weeks and those whose second dose came at about 12 weeks were combined into one group, since spike-specific TCR depth and breadth did not differ between the two schedules. Trial participants were enrolled by age into 18-55, 56-69 and 70-plus year subgroups, with about 150, 27 and 61 TCR-sequenced participants respectively. TCR sequencing covered fewer than 250 trial participants: 207 given two doses of AZD1222 and 26 given two doses of MenACWY control vaccine. The research as a whole found: The 56-69-year group was small, and its depth increase did not reach significance, likely because of low power. Participants were mostly white British and included more females than males, and it was suggested by the authors that clonal diversity may have been underestimated. A significant rise in spike-specific TCR breadth and depth was observed after two AZD1222 doses relative to day 0 and relative to MenACWY recipients. Conclusions about previously exposed vaccinees are limited, since just five to seven AZD1222 recipients were seropositive for SARS-CoV-2 at baseline. Nearly half of unique spike-specific TCRs reportedly recognized epitopes outside regions mutated in the B.1.351 and B.1.1.7 variants. The whole spike protein was spanned by vaccine-associated CD4 TCRs, and dominant responses were seen in regions 160-218 and 743-854. Because no day 14 peak-response samples were available, repertoires were characterized only after the peak T cell response.

The sample's time point label is to be understood as: baseline before first vaccination. The vaccinee samples were drawn from two UK trials, COV001 and COV002, one of which was a single-blind randomized controlled phase 2/3 trial testing AZD1222 (ChAdOx1 nCoV-19) in healthy adults. Trial participant PBMC samples were collected at day 0 and day 28 after the second dose for TCRbeta chain sequencing. The CDR3 regions of human TCRbeta chains were analyzed by immunosequencing. On the authors' methods: TCRs in the repertoires were compared against a reference library of SARS-CoV-2-specific TCRs that had been generated with the MIRA antigen-specificity platform. Breadth was defined as the fraction of unique TCRs that were SARS-CoV-2-associated. Depth was defined as the fraction of total T cells that were SARS-CoV-2-associated. Each spike-specific TCR was assigned to its reactive spike region and to a CD4 or CD8 class using the MIRA data. Log10-transformed breadth and depth values were compared by one-way ANOVA with Sidak's multiple comparisons tests. Held by TCRdb, this immuneACCESS table contains in-frame sequences only and omits some clones. Under half of the omission traces to an unresolved V gene where checked; the cause of the rest is unknown. V and J calls and clone size come straight from that table; D and trimming were deduced from the DNA. The sample records more than 110,000 clones, about 93% of which are singletons. About 9.1% of the sample rests with the top ten.

The starting material was peripheral blood, obtained on day 0 of AZD1222 vaccination. The source of this sequence is an adult in good health.

CDR3 region: CSVEFGGAGDTQYF. The DNA sequence is TGCAGCGTTGAATTCGGGGGGGCTGGGGATACGCAGTATTTT. The rearrangement joined TRBV29-1 to TRBJ2-3; a stretch of 8 junction bases matches TRBD2. Per the germline V gene, SQVTM is the CDR1 and ANQGSEA is the CDR2. Trimming takes 2 bases off V and 6 bases off J; junction bases not matched to a gene: 7. The cysteine opens and the phenylalanine closes a CDR3 of 14 amino acids. Only the CDR3 DNA stays, 42 bases, in frame from base 1.